This T cell receptor (beta chain) was sequenced during a study of T-cell memory formation after mild COVID-19. Study-wide points: Some SARS-CoV-2-responding clones were already detected in memory before infection. Clones shrinking between day 15 and 85 showed a balanced CD4/CD8 split, and those that grew later tilted toward CD4+. SARS-CoV-2 specificity of second-wave clones peaking day 37 was unconfirmed.

Only a few counts were recorded for this clonotype. Its target is not known. Amplification by 5'RACE using constant-segment primers produced TCR alpha and TCR beta cDNA libraries that carried sample barcodes and UMIs. TCRdb processed the 5' RACE reads anew with MiXCR; each CDR3 protein has one entry. The repertoire holds nearly 200,000 distinct CDR3 sequences, with roughly 18% as singletons. This receptor was taken from an adult woman who had mild COVID-19 (a few samples of this study predate the infection). Cell type and time point are not known. Sequences were obtained from PBMCs or a T cell subset sorted from them (not recorded which).

The CDR3 DNA sequence: TGCGCCAGCAGCTTGGGCCAAGACTATGGCTACACCTTC. This sequence encodes CASSLGQDYGYTF. The chain is built from TRBV5-1 and TRBJ1-2; the D is unclear. With 0 bases removed from V and 3 bases from J, the gap between germline ends came to 6 bases. The germline gives CDR1 SGHRS, CDR2 YFSETQ. The CDR3 extends over 13 amino acids.